Reported below is one T cell receptor beta chain. This may stem from a read error, because a much larger clone lies one nucleotide away. It was with unique molecular identifiers that the TCRbeta library was prepared. MiXCR, applied by TCRdb to the PCR reads, yields one record per CDR3 protein. Here the sample spans hundreds of thousands of distinct CDR3 sequences, about an eighth being singletons. The CDR3 length is 18 residues. Between the trimmed V and J ends, which lost 1 base and 1 base, there was a span of 20 bases. CDR1 and CDR2 from the germline V gene are DFQATT and SNEGSKA (reference sequence). This entry comes from a study of T-cell reconstitution after alpha-beta-depleted transplantation in children.

The input for sequencing was PBMCs, taken before TCRalphabeta/CD19-depleted stem cell transplant. The chain links TRBV20-1 to TRBJ2-1, with a tentative D call TRBD1 (6 bases). The source of this sequence is a girl aged 2-10 years with congenital amegakaryocytic thrombocytopenia, due to receive a stem cell transplant. Written as DNA, the CDR3 is TGCAGTGCTAGAGTCCCGACAGGCCGGGCCCGGTCCTACAATGAGCAGTTCTTC. Residues: CSARVPTGRARSYNEQFF.